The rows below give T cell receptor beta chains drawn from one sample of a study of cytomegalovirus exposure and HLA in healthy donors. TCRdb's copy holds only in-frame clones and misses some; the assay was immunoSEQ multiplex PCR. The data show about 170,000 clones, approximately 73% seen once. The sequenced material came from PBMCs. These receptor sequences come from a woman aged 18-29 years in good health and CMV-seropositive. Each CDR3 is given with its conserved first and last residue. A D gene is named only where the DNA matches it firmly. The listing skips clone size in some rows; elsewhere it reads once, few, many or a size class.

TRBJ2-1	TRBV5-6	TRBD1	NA	CASSSPQGQGDPAIF	TGTGCCAGCAGCTCGCCCCAGGGACAGGGGGACCCGGCGATCTTC
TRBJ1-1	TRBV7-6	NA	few	CASSLGGRAAFF	TGTGCCAGCAGCTTAGGGGGCAGGGCAGCTTTCTTT
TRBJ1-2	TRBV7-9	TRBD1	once	CASSSSDGQGARGVTF	TGTGCCAGCAGTTCCAGCGACGGACAGGGGGCGCGGGGGGTCACCTTC
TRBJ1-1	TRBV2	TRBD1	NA	CASRKVSTGESEAFF	TGTGCCAGCAGGAAGGTGTCGACAGGGGAGAGCGAAGCTTTCTTT
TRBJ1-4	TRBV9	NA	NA	CASSVGTGPPLNEKLFF	TGTGCCAGCAGCGTAGGTACAGGGCCTCCCCTTAATGAAAAACTGTTTTTT
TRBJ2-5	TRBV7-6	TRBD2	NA	CASRRTSGEETQYF	TGTGCCAGCAGACGGACTAGCGGGGAAGAGACCCAGTACTTC
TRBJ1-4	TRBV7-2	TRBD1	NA	CASSSQGSWEKLFF	TGTGCCAGCAGCTCACAGGGGTCGTGGGAAAAACTGTTTTTT
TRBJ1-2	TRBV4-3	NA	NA	CASSQVPGSPYTHGRYGYTF	TGCGCCAGCAGCCAAGTCCCCGGTAGCCCGTACACCCACGGGAGGTATGGCTACACCTTC
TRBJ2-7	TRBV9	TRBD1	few	CASSPRTGGYEQYF	TGTGCCAGCAGCCCTCGGACAGGGGGGTACGAGCAGTACTTC
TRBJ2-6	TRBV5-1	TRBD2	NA	CATRSGGATGANVLTF	TGCGCCACGAGAAGCGGGGGGGCGACTGGGGCCAACGTCCTGACTTTC
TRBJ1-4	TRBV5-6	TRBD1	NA	CASSLGTGEKLFF	TGTGCCAGCAGCCTCGGGACAGGGGAAAAACTGTTTTTT
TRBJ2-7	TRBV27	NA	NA	CASSLLYSTYEQYF	TGTGCCAGCAGTTTATTATACAGCACCTACGAGCAGTACTTC
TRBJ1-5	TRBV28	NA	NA	CASSLNSLGAPQHF	TGTGCCAGCAGCTTGAACAGTCTCGGTGCGCCCCAGCATTTT
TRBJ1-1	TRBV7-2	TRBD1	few	CASSLGWTGENTEAFF	TGTGCCAGCAGCTTAGGGTGGACAGGGGAAAACACTGAAGCTTTCTTT
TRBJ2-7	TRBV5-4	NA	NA	CASSLAPGVSYEQYF	TGTGCCAGCAGCTTGGCCCCGGGGGTTTCCTACGAGCAGTACTTC
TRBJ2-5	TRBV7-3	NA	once	CASSLSGQQETQYF	TGTGCCAGCAGCTTAAGCGGGCAGCAAGAGACCCAGTACTTC